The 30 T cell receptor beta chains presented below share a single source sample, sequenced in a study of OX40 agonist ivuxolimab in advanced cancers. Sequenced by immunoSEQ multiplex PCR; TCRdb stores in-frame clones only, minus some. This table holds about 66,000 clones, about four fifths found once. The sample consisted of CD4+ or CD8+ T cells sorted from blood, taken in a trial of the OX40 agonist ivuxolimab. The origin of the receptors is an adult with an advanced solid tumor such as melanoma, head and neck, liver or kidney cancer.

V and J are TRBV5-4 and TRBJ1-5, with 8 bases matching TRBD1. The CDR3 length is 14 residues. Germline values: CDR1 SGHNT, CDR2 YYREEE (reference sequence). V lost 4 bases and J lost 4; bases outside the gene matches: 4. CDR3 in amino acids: CASSQDRANQPQHF. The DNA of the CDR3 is TGTGCCAGCAGCCAGGACAGGGCGAATCAGCCCCAGCATTTT.

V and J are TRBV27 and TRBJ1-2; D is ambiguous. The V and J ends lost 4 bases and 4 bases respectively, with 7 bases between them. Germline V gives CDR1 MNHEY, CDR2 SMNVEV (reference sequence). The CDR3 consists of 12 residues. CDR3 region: CASSSGPYGYTF. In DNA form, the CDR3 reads TGTGCCAGCAGTTCTGGCCCCTATGGCTACACCTTC.

The CDR3 region is CASSPARKTQYF. In nucleotides, the CDR3 is TGTGCCAGCAGCCCTGCAAGAAAGACGCAGTATTTT. The rearrangement uses TRBV7-8 and TRBJ2-3; D remains unclear. This CDR3 spans 12 amino acids. V lost 5 bases, J lost 9 bases, and 12 bases lay in between. CDR1 is SGHVS and CDR2 is FQNEAQ in the germline V gene.

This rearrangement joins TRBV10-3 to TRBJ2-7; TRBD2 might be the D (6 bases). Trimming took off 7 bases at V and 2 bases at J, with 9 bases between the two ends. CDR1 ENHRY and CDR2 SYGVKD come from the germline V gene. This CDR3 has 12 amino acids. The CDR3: CAIMGGTYEQYF. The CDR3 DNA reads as TGTGCCATCATGGGGGGAACCTACGAGCAGTACTTC.

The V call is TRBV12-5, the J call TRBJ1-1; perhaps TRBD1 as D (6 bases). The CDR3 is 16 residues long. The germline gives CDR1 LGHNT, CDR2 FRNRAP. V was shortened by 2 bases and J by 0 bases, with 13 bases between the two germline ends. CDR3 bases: TGTGCTAGTGGTTTGAAGACAGGCCAGCTGAACACTGAAGCTTTCTTT. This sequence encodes CASGLKTGQLNTEAFF.

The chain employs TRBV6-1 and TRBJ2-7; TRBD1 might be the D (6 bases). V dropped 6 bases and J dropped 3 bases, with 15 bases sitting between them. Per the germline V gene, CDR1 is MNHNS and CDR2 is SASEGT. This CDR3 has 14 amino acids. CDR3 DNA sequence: TGTGCCAGCAGCTCCAGGGGAAGATTCTACGAGCAGTACTTC. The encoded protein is CASSSRGRFYEQYF.

CDR3 amino acids: CASSFGSAGELFF. CDR3 coding DNA: TGTGCCAGCAGCTTTGGAAGCGCCGGGGAGCTGTTTTTT. The chain has TRBV5-6 and TRBJ2-2; no clear D gene. V was pared by 2 bases and J by 6 bases, with 8 bases between. The CDR3 consists of 13 residues. Germline values: CDR1 SGHDT, CDR2 YYEEEE.

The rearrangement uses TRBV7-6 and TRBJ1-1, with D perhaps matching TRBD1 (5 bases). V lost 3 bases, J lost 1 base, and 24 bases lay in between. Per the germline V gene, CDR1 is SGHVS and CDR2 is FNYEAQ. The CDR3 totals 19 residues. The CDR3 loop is CASSFVPEAGRRKNTEAFF. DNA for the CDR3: TGTGCCAGCAGCTTCGTACCCGAGGCGGGGCGCAGGAAGAACACTGAAGCTTTCTTT.

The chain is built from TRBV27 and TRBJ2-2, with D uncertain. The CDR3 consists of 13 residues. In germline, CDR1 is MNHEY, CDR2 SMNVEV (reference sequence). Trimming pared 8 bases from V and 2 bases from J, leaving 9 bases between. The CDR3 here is CASWQGNTGELFF. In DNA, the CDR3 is TGTGCCAGCTGGCAAGGTAACACCGGGGAGCTGTTTTTT.

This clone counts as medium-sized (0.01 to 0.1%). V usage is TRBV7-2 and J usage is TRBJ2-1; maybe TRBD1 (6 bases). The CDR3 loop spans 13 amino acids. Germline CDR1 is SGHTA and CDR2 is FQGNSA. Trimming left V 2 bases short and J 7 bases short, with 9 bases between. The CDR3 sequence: CASSLTGPNEQFF. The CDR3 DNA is TGTGCCAGCAGCTTAACAGGGCCGAATGAGCAGTTCTTC.

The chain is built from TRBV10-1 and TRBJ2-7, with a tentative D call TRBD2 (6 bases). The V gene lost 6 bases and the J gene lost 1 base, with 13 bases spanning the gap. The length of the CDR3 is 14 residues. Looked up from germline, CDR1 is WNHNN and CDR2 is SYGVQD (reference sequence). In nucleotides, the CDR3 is TGCGCCAGCAGCCCACCGGGGACTTCCTACGAGCAGTACTTC. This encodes CASSPPGTSYEQYF.

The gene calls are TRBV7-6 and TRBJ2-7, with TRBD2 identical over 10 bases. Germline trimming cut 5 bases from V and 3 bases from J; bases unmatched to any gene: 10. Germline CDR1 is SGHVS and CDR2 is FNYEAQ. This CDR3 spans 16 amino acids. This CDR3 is CASSERASGRVYEQYF. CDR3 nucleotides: TGTGCCAGCAGCGAAAGGGCTAGCGGGAGAGTCTACGAGCAGTACTTC.

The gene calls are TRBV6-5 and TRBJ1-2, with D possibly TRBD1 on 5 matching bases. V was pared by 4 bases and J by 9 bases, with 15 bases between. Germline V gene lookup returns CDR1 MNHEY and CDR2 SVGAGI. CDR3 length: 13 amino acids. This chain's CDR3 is CASSSPPRGSYTF. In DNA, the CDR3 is TGTGCCAGCAGTTCCCCCCCGAGGGGAAGCTACACCTTC.

The CDR3: CASSDGVGSSYEQYF. CDR3 DNA: TGTGCCAGCAGTGATGGGGTGGGTAGCTCCTACGAGCAGTACTTC. V gene TRBV25-1 combines with J gene TRBJ2-7; no firm D call. CDR3 length equals 15 residues. Germline values: CDR1 MGHDK, CDR2 SYGVNS. The V end lost 3 bases, the J end lost 0 bases, and 12 bases lay between the germline ends.

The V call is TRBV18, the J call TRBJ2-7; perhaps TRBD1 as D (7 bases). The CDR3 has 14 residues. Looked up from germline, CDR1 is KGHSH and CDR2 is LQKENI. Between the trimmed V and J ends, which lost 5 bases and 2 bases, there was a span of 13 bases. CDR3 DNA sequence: TGTGCCAGCTCATCGGCGGGACAGACCTACGAGCAGTACTTC. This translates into CASSSAGQTYEQYF.

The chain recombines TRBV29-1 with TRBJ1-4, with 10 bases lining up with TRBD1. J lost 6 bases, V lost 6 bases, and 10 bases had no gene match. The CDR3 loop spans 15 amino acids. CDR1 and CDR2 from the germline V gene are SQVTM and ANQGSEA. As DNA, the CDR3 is TGCAGCGTCCGAGGCCGCGGGACAGGGGATGAAAAACTGTTTTTT. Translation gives CSVRGRGTGDEKLFF.

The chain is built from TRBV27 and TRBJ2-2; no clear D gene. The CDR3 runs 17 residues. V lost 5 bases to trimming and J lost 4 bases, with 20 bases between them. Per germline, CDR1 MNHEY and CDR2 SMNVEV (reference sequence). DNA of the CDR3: TGTGCCAGCAGTCAAAGAACCGGAAAAGGGCTCACCGGGGAGCTGTTTTTT. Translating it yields CASSQRTGKGLTGELFF.

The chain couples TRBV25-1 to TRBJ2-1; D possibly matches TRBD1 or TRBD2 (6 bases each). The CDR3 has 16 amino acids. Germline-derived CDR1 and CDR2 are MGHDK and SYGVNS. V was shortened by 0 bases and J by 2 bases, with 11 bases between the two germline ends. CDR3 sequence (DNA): TGTGCCAGCAGTGAATACCCGGGGGCAACCTACAATGAGCAGTTCTTC. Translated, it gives CASSEYPGATYNEQFF.

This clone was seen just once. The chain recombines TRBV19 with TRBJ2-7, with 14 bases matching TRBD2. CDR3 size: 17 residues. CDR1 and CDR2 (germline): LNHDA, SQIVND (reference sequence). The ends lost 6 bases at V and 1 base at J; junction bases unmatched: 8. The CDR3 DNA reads TGTGCCAGTAGCGGGGCGGGACTAGCGGGAGTATCCTACGAGCAGTACTTC. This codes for CASSGAGLAGVSYEQYF.

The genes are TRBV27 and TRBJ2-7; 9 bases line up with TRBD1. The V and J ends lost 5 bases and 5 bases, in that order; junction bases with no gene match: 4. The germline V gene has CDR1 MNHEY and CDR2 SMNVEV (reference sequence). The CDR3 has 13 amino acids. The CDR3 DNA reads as TGTGCCAGCAGTAGGGACAGGGTTAACGAGCAGTACTTC. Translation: CASSRDRVNEQYF.

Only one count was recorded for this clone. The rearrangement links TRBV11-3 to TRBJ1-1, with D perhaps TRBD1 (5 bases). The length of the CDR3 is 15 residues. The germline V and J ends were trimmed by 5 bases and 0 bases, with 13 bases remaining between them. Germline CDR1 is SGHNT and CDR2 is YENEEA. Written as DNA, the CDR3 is TGTGCCAGCAGCGGGAAAGGGGCGGTGAACACTGAAGCTTTCTTT. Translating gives CASSGKGAVNTEAFF.

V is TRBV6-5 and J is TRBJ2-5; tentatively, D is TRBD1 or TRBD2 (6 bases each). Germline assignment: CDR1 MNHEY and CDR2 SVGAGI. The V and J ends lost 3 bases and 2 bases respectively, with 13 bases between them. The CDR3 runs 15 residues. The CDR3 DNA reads TGTGCCAGCAGTTATGGGGGGCTACTACAAGAGACCCAGTACTTC. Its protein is CASSYGGLLQETQYF.

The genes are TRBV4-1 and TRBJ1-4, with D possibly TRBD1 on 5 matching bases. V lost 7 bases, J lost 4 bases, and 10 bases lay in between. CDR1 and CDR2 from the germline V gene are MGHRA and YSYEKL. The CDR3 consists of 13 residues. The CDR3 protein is CASKAGNNEKLFF. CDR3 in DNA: TGCGCCAGCAAGGCAGGGAATAATGAAAAACTGTTTTTT.

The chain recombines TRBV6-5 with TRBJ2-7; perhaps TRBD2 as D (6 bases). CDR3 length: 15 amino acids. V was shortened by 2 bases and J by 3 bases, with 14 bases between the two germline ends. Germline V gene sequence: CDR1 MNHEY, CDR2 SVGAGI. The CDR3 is CASSYGASDYYEQYF. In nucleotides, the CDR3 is TGTGCCAGCAGTTACGGGGCTAGCGATTACTACGAGCAGTACTTC.

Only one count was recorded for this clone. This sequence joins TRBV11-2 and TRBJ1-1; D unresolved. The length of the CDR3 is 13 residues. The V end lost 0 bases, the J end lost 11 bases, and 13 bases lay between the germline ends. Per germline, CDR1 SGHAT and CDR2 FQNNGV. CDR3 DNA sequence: TGTGCCAGCAGCTTAGATGATAGGGTGGGTGCTTTCTTT. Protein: CASSLDDRVGAFF.

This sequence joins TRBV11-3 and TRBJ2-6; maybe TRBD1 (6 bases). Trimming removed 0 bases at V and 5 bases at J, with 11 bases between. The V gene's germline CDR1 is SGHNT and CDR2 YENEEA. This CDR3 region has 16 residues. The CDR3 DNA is TGTGCCAGCAGCTTAGAACAGGGCAATTGGGCCAACGTCCTGACTTTC. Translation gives CASSLEQGNWANVLTF.

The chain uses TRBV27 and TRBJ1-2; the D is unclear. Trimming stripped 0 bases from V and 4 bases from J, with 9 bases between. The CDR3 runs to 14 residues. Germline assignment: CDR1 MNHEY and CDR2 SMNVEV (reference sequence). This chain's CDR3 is CASSLSSRIYGYTF. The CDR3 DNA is TGTGCCAGCAGTTTATCGTCGCGGATCTATGGCTACACCTTC.

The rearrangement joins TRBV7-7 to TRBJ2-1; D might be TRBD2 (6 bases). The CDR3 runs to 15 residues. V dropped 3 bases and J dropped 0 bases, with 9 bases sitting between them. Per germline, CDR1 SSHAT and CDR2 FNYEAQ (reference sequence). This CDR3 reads CASSLARDSYNEQFF. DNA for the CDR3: TGTGCCAGCAGCTTGGCGCGGGACTCCTACAATGAGCAGTTCTTC.

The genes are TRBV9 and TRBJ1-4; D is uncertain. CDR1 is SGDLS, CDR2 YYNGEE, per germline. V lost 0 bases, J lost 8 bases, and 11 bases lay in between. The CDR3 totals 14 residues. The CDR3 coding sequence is TGTGCCAGCAGCGTAGCGCCAGTGGGAGAAAAACTGTTTTTT. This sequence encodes CASSVAPVGEKLFF.

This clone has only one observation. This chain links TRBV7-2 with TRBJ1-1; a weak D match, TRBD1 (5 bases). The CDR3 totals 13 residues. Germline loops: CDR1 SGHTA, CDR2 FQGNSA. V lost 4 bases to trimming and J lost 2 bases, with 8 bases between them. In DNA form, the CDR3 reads TGTGCCAGCAGCTCGACAGTAAACACTGAAGCTTTCTTT. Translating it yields CASSSTVNTEAFF.